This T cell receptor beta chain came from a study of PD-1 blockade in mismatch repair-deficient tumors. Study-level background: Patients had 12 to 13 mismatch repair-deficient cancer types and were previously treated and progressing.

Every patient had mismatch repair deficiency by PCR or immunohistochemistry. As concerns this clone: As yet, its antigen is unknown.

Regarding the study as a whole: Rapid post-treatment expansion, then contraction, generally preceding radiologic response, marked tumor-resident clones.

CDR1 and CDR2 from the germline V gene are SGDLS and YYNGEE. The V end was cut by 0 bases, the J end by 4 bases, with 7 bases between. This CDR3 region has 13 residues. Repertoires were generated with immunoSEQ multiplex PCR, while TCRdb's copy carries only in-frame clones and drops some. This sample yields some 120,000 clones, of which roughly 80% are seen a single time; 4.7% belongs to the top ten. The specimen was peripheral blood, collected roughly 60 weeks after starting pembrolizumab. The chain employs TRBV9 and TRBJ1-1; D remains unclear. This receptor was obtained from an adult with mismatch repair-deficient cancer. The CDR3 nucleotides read TGTGCCAGCAGCGTAGGGAGCGGCACTGAAGCTTTCTTT. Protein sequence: CASSVGSGTEAFF.